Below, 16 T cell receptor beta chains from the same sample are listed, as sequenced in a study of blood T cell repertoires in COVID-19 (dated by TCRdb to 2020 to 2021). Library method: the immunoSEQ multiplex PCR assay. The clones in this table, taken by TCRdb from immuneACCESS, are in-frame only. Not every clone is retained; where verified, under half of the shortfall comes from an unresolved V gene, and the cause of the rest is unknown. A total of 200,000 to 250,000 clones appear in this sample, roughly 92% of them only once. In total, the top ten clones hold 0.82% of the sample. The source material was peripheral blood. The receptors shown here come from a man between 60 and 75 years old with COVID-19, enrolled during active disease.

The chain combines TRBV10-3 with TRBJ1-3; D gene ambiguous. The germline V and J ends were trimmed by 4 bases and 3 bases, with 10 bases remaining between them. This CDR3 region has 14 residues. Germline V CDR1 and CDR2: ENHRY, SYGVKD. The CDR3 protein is CAISGGAGGNTIYF. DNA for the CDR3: TGTGCCATCAGTGGAGGAGCCGGTGGAAACACCATATATTTT.

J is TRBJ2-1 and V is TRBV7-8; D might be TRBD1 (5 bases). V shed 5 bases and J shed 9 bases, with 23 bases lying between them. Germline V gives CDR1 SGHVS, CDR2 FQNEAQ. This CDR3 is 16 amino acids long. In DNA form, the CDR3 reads TGTGCCAGCAGCCCCAGGGTGGGGATTGAGAAGATTGAGCAGTTCTTC. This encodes CASSPRVGIEKIEQFF.

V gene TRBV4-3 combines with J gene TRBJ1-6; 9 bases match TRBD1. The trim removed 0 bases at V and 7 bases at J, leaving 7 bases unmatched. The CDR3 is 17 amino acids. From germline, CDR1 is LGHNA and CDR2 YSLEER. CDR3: CASSQDLETGGNSPLHF. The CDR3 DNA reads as TGCGCCAGCAGCCAAGATCTTGAGACAGGGGGAAATTCACCCCTCCACTTT.

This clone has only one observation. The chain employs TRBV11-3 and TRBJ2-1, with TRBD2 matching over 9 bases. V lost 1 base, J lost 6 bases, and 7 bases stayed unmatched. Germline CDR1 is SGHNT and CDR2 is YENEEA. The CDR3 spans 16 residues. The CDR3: CASSLGAREGRNEQFF. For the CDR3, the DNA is TGTGCCAGCAGCTTAGGTGCGCGGGAGGGCCGCAATGAGCAGTTCTTC.

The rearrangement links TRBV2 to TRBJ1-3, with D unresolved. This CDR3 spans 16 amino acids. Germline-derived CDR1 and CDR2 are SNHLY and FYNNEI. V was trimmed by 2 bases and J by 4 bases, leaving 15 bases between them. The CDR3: CASSERRTGRGNTIYF. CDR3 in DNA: TGTGCCAGCAGTGAACGGAGGACGGGGAGGGGAAACACCATATATTTT.

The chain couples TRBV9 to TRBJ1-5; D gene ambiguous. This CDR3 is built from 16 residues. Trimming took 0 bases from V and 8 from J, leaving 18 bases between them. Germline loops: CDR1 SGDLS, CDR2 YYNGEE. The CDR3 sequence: CASSVAAGGNGEPQHF. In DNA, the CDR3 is TGTGCCAGCAGCGTAGCCGCGGGAGGTAATGGAGAGCCCCAGCATTTT.

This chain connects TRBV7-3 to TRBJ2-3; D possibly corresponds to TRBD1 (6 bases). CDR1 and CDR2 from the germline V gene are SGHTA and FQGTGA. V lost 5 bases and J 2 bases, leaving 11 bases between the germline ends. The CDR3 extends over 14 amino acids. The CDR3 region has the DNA TGTGCCAGCAGCCGGACAGCTCTCACAGATACGCAGTATTTT. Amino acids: CASSRTALTDTQYF.

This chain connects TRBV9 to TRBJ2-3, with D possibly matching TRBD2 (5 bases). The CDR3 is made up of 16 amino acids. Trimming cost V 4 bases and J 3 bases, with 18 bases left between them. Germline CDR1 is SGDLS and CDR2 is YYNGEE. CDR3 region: CASSRLQWEKTDTQYF. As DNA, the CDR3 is TGTGCCAGCAGCCGCCTTCAATGGGAGAAGACAGATACGCAGTATTTT.

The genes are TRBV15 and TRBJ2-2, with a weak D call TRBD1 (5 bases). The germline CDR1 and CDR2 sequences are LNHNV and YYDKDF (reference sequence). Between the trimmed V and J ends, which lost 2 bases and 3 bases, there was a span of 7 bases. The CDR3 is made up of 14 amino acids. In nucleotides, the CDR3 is TGTGCCACCAGCAGACCCAGGGACACCGGGGAGCTGTTTTTT. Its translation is CATSRPRDTGELFF.

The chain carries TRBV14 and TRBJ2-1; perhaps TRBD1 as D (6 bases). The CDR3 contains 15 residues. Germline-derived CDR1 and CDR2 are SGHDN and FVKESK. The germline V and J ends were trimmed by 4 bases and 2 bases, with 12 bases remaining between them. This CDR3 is CASSREGGPYNEQFF. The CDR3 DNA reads TGTGCCAGCAGCCGTGAAGGGGGTCCCTACAATGAGCAGTTCTTC.

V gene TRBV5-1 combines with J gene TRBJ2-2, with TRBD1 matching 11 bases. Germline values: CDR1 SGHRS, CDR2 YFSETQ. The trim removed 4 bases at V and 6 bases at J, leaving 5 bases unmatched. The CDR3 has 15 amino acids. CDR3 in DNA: TGCGCCAGCAGCATCGGACAGGGGGCAGCCGGGGAGCTGTTTTTT. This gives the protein CASSIGQGAAGELFF. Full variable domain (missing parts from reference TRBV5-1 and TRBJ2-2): KAGVTQTPRYLIKTRGQQVTLSCSPISGHRSVSWYQQTPGQGLQFLFEYFSETQRNKGNFPGRFSGRQFSNSRSEMNVSTLELGDSALYLCASSIGQGAAGELFFGEGSRLTVL.

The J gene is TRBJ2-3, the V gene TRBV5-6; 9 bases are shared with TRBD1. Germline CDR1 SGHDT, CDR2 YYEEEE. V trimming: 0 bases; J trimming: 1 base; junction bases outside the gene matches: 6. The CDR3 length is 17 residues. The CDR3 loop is CASSLVGTGFRTDTQYF. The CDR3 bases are TGTGCCAGCAGCTTGGTGGGGACAGGGTTTCGCACAGATACGCAGTATTTT.

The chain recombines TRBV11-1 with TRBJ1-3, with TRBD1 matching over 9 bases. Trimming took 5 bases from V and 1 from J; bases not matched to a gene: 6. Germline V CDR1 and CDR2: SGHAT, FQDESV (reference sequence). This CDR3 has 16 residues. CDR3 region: CASSDPGTGSGNTIYF. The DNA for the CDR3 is TGTGCCAGCAGCGACCCCGGGACAGGGTCTGGAAACACCATATATTTT.

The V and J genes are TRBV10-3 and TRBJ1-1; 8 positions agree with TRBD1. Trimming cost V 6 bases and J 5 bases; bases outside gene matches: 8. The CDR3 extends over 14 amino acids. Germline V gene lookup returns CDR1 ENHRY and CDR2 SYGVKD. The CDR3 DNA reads TGTGCCATCAGGGGAACAGGGGGAGAGACTGAAGCTTTCTTT. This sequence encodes CAIRGTGGETEAFF.

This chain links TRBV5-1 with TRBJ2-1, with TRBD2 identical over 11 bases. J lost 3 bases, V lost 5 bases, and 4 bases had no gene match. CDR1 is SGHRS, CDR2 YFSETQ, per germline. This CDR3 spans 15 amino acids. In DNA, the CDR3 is TGCGCCAGCAGGCCCGGGACTAGCGGCTACAATGAGCAGTTCTTC. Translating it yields CASRPGTSGYNEQFF. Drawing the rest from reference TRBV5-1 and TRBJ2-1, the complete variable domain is KAGVTQTPRYLIKTRGQQVTLSCSPISGHRSVSWYQQTPGQGLQFLFEYFSETQRNKGNFPGRFSGRQFSNSRSEMNVSTLELGDSALYLCASRPGTSGYNEQFFGPGTRLTVL.

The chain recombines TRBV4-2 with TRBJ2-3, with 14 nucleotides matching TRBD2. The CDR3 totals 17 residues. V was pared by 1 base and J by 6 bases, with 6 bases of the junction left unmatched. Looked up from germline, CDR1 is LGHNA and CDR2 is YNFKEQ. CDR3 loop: CASSQGLAGGRVDTQYF. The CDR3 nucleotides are TGTGCCAGCAGCCAAGGACTAGCGGGGGGGAGGGTGGATACGCAGTATTTT.